These T cell receptor beta chains were read from a single sample in a study of cytomegalovirus exposure and HLA in healthy donors. TCRdb's copy holds only in-frame clones and misses some; the assay was immunoSEQ multiplex PCR. This sample has around 100,000 clones, with 74% found just once. Sequenced material: PBMCs. Receptors originate from a middle-aged man in good health and CMV-seropositive. The CDR3 runs from the conserved cysteine through the conserved F or W. D genes are given only for firm matches. Clone size appears in some rows only: once, few, many, or a class for an expanded clone.

V gene: TRBV9; J gene: TRBJ2-1; clone size: -; D gene: TRBD2; CDR3 DNA: TGTGCCAGCAGCCTGGGGACTAGCGGGAGAGGAGAGCAGTTCTTC; CDR3 protein: CASSLGTSGRGEQFF
V gene: TRBV7-2; J gene: TRBJ1-1; clone size: -; D gene: TRBD1; CDR3 DNA: TGTGCCAGCAGCGCGAATCCGGGACAGGGGGACACTGAAGCTTTCTTT; CDR3 protein: CASSANPGQGDTEAFF
V gene: TRBV5-4; J gene: TRBJ1-3; clone size: few; D gene: TRBD1; CDR3 DNA: TGTGCCAGCAGCTTGGGAGGAGGGGGCTATGGAAACACCATATATTTT; CDR3 protein: CASSLGGGGYGNTIYF
V gene: TRBV7-6; J gene: TRBJ1-3; clone size: -; D gene: TRBD1; CDR3 DNA: TGTGCCAGCAGCTCCCCGACAGGGGTCGGAAACACCATATATTTT; CDR3 protein: CASSSPTGVGNTIYF
V gene: TRBV18; J gene: TRBJ1-3; clone size: -; D gene: TRBD1; CDR3 DNA: TGTGCCAGCTCACCGAAGGGACAGTCTGGAAACACCATATATTTT; CDR3 protein: CASSPKGQSGNTIYF
V gene: TRBV10-3; J gene: TRBJ2-3; clone size: few; D gene: -; CDR3 DNA: TGTGCCATCAGTAGCGGGCCTAGCACAGATACGCAGTATTTT; CDR3 protein: CAISSGPSTDTQYF
V gene: TRBV2; J gene: TRBJ1-1; clone size: -; D gene: -; CDR3 DNA: TGTGCCAGCAGTTCTTGGAACACTGAAGCTTTCTTT; CDR3 protein: CASSSWNTEAFF
V gene: TRBV9; J gene: TRBJ1-4; clone size: -; D gene: TRBD1; CDR3 DNA: TGTGCCAGCAGCACAGGGGGAAATAATGAAAAACTGTTTTTT; CDR3 protein: CASSTGGNNEKLFF
V gene: TRBV20-1; J gene: TRBJ1-2; clone size: -; D gene: TRBD1; CDR3 DNA: TGCAGTGCGCAGGGGGCATTGGGCTACACCTTC; CDR3 protein: CSAQGALGYTF
V gene: TRBV19; J gene: TRBJ1-1; clone size: -; D gene: -; CDR3 DNA: TGTGCCAGTAGTCCATCAGGGTCCACTGAAGCTTTCTTT; CDR3 protein: CASSPSGSTEAFF
V gene: TRBV19; J gene: TRBJ1-5; clone size: few; D gene: -; CDR3 DNA: TGTGCCAGTAGTATATTTGGACAAGGTGGGCAGCCCCAGCATTTT; CDR3 protein: CASSIFGQGGQPQHF
V gene: TRBV6-1; J gene: TRBJ1-2; clone size: -; D gene: -; CDR3 DNA: TGTGCCAGCAGTGAAAGTTCCGCGGGCTATGGCTACACCTTC; CDR3 protein: CASSESSAGYGYTF
V gene: TRBV5-1; J gene: TRBJ2-5; clone size: -; D gene: -; CDR3 DNA: TGCGCCAGCAGCCGGACTTCGGGGGAGGAGACCCAGTACTTC; CDR3 protein: CASSRTSGEETQYF
V gene: TRBV30; J gene: TRBJ2-1; clone size: -; D gene: TRBD2; CDR3 DNA: TGTGCCTGGAGTGGACTAGCGGGAGGTTACAATGAGCAGTTCTTC; CDR3 protein: CAWSGLAGGYNEQFF
V gene: TRBV28; J gene: TRBJ2-5; clone size: -; D gene: TRBD2; CDR3 DNA: TGTGCCAGCAGCCAGCAACTAGCGGGGGGACAAGAGACCCAGTACTTC; CDR3 protein: CASSQQLAGGQETQYF
V gene: TRBV10-3; J gene: TRBJ2-1; clone size: -; D gene: -; CDR3 DNA: TGTGCCATCAGCGGACAGAGACCCTACAATGAGCAGTTCTTC; CDR3 protein: CAISGQRPYNEQFF
V gene: TRBV2; J gene: TRBJ2-7; clone size: few; D gene: TRBD1; CDR3 DNA: TGTGCCAGCAGTGGACAGGGGGACGAGCAGTACTTC; CDR3 protein: CASSGQGDEQYF
V gene: TRBV18; J gene: TRBJ2-2; clone size: -; D gene: TRBD2; CDR3 DNA: TGTGCCAGCTCACCAGGAAGCGGGGCCAACACCGGGGAGCTGTTTTTT; CDR3 protein: CASSPGSGANTGELFF
V gene: TRBV6-1; J gene: TRBJ1-4; clone size: -; D gene: -; CDR3 DNA: TGTGCCAGCAGTCGCGGACAGCTCAAGAATGAAAAACTGTTTTTT; CDR3 protein: CASSRGQLKNEKLFF
V gene: TRBV29-1; J gene: TRBJ1-1; clone size: once; D gene: TRBD1; CDR3 DNA: TGCAGCGTCATCCCTCGGGACAGGGACACTGAAGCTTTCTTT; CDR3 protein: CSVIPRDRDTEAFF
V gene: TRBV2; J gene: TRBJ2-6; clone size: -; D gene: TRBD1; CDR3 DNA: TGTGCCAGCAGGTTACAGGGGTCCGGGGCCAACGTCCTGACTTTC; CDR3 protein: CASRLQGSGANVLTF
V gene: TRBV10-3; J gene: TRBJ2-3; clone size: -; D gene: TRBD1; CDR3 DNA: TGTGCCATCGGCCTGGACAGGGGGTCGACAGATACGCAGTATTTT; CDR3 protein: CAIGLDRGSTDTQYF
V gene: TRBV18; J gene: TRBJ2-5; clone size: -; D gene: TRBD2; CDR3 DNA: TGTGCCAGCTCACCACCGACTAGCGGGGAGACCCAGTACTTC; CDR3 protein: CASSPPTSGETQYF
V gene: TRBV28; J gene: TRBJ2-6; clone size: few; D gene: -; CDR3 DNA: TGTGCCAGCAAACTCCCCGGGGCCAACGTCCTGACTTTC; CDR3 protein: CASKLPGANVLTF
V gene: TRBV2; J gene: TRBJ1-1; clone size: few; D gene: -; CDR3 DNA: TGTGCCAGCAGTAGGAGTTACCTGAACACTGAAGCTTTCTTT; CDR3 protein: CASSRSYLNTEAFF
V gene: TRBV6-1; J gene: TRBJ1-5; clone size: -; D gene: -; CDR3 DNA: TGTGCCAGCACCGGCCCCTGGGGCGATCAGCCCCAGCATTTT; CDR3 protein: CASTGPWGDQPQHF
V gene: TRBV30; J gene: TRBJ1-2; clone size: once; D gene: -; CDR3 DNA: TGTGCCTGGAGTGTGGGGGGAAATGGCTACACCTTC; CDR3 protein: CAWSVGGNGYTF
V gene: TRBV14; J gene: TRBJ2-2; clone size: once; D gene: -; CDR3 DNA: TGTGCCAGCAGCCAAGACTGGGGAGGCCGGGAGCTGTTTTTT; CDR3 protein: CASSQDWGGRELFF
V gene: TRBV4-1; J gene: TRBJ1-6; clone size: -; D gene: TRBD1; CDR3 DNA: TGCGCCAGCAGCTCGCCCTTTACAGGGGGGCGCTTGAATTCACCCCTCCACTTT; CDR3 protein: CASSSPFTGGRLNSPLHF
V gene: TRBV5-6; J gene: TRBJ1-1; clone size: -; D gene: -; CDR3 DNA: TGTGCCAGCAGCTTGGTAGGGAGGGTCAAGGAAGCTTTCTTT; CDR3 protein: CASSLVGRVKEAFF
V gene: TRBV28; J gene: TRBJ2-7; clone size: -; D gene: TRBD1; CDR3 DNA: TGTGCCAGCAGTGGTCCGGACAGGGGACATTGGGAGCAGTACTTC; CDR3 protein: CASSGPDRGHWEQYF
V gene: TRBV5-1; J gene: TRBJ1-2; clone size: -; D gene: -; CDR3 DNA: TGTGCCAGCAGCTTGGCCGGGGAGGGGCATGGCTACACCTTC; CDR3 protein: CASSLAGEGHGYTF
V gene: TRBV7-6; J gene: TRBJ1-5; clone size: -; D gene: TRBD1; CDR3 DNA: TGTGCCAGCAGCTTACCCATGACAGGGGATAGCAATCAGCCCCAGCATTTT; CDR3 protein: CASSLPMTGDSNQPQHF
V gene: TRBV2; J gene: TRBJ2-3; clone size: -; D gene: -; CDR3 DNA: TGTGCCAGCAGTGTTTACCGGGCAGATACGCAGTATTTT; CDR3 protein: CASSVYRADTQYF
V gene: TRBV7-7; J gene: TRBJ2-3; clone size: -; D gene: TRBD1; CDR3 DNA: TGTGCCAGCAGCCCTGGACAGGGGGGCACAGATACGCAGTATTTT; CDR3 protein: CASSPGQGGTDTQYF
V gene: TRBV18; J gene: TRBJ1-5; clone size: -; D gene: TRBD1; CDR3 DNA: TGTGCCAGCTCACCGGACAGGGCGATTCAGCCCCAGCATTTT; CDR3 protein: CASSPDRAIQPQHF
V gene: TRBV25-1; J gene: TRBJ2-5; clone size: -; D gene: TRBD1; CDR3 DNA: TGTGCCAGCAGTGATCAACAGGGGGTGGGTCGGACCCAGTACTTC; CDR3 protein: CASSDQQGVGRTQYF
V gene: TRBV7-9; J gene: TRBJ2-1; clone size: -; D gene: TRBD2; CDR3 DNA: TGTGCCAGCAGCCCTACCGCTAGCGGGAACTACAATGAGCAGTTCTTC; CDR3 protein: CASSPTASGNYNEQFF
V gene: TRBV10-3; J gene: TRBJ2-2; clone size: -; D gene: -; CDR3 DNA: TGTGCCATCAGTGAGTCGTCAGGGCTCGGAAACACCGGGGAGCTGTTTTTT; CDR3 protein: CAISESSGLGNTGELFF
V gene: TRBV4-1; J gene: TRBJ1-5; clone size: few; D gene: TRBD1; CDR3 DNA: TGCGCCAGCAGCCTCTCGGGACAGGGAGGACAGCCCCAGCATTTT; CDR3 protein: CASSLSGQGGQPQHF
V gene: TRBV5-1; J gene: TRBJ2-7; clone size: -; D gene: TRBD1; CDR3 DNA: TGCGCCAGCAGCTTGGGTCTCTGGGACAGGGGAATGGACGAGCAGTACTTC; CDR3 protein: CASSLGLWDRGMDEQYF
V gene: TRBV9; J gene: TRBJ1-2; clone size: -; D gene: TRBD1; CDR3 DNA: TGTGCCAGCAGCGTAGGAGTGGGAGACAGGGGCGGCTACACCTTC; CDR3 protein: CASSVGVGDRGGYTF
V gene: TRBV27; J gene: TRBJ2-7; clone size: -; D gene: TRBD2; CDR3 DNA: TGTGCCAGCAGTGTACGCGGGAGGCGCTACGAGCAGTACTTC; CDR3 protein: CASSVRGRRYEQYF
V gene: TRBV10-2; J gene: TRBJ2-7; clone size: -; D gene: TRBD2; CDR3 DNA: TGCGCCAGCAGCCTCGGGACTAGCGGGTACGAGCAGTACTTC; CDR3 protein: CASSLGTSGYEQYF
V gene: TRBV9; J gene: TRBJ2-2; clone size: -; D gene: TRBD1; CDR3 DNA: TGTGCCAGCAGCGTCACAGGGGGGAGCACCGGGGAGCTGTTTTTT; CDR3 protein: CASSVTGGSTGELFF